This TCR beta chain comes out of a study of T cell responses to AZD1222 COVID-19 vaccine. For the study at large: Recipients boosted at about 4 weeks or about 12 weeks are pooled. Study observations and caveats: Regions 160-218 and 743-854 dominated among vaccine-associated CD4 TCRs spanning spike. It should be noted that donors were predominantly white British and more often female, and clonal diversity was possibly underestimated. The peak T cell response came first, and repertoires were sampled only after it.

Repertoires were generated with immunoSEQ multiplex PCR, while TCRdb's copy carries only in-frame clones and drops some. The table records roughly 130,000 clones, 91% of them present only once. Germline CDR1 reads LNHNV; CDR2 reads YYDKDF (reference sequence). CDR3 size: 14 residues. The ends were cut back, 5 bases at V and 2 bases at J, with 12 bases in the middle. As for this clone: Its specificity is not known.

The sequence derives from an adult in good health. The material was peripheral blood, obtained on day 0 of AZD1222 vaccination. The rearrangement uses TRBV15 and TRBJ1-2, with no clear D. CDR3 in amino acids: CATSPHPRNYGYTF. The CDR3 coding sequence is TGTGCCACCAGCCCCCACCCCAGGAACTATGGCTACACCTTC.